These 27 T cell receptor beta chains originate from one sample sequenced in a study of shared clonotypes between healthy human individuals. Here immunoSEQ multiplex PCR was the method, and the copy in TCRdb shows in-frame clones only, minus some. The repertoire consists of 2 million to 2.5 million clones, with roughly 95% occurring once and the leading ten covering approximately 0.13%. Source material: naive CD4+ T cells sorted from blood. Subset denoted: CD45RA+ positively selected. The receptors originated from a man aged 18 to 30 in good health.

This chain joins TRBV6-1 and TRBJ1-2; 7 positions agree with TRBD1. The J segment lost 1 base and the V segment lost 7 bases, leaving 9 bases of the junction unmatched. CDR1 is MNHNS and CDR2 is SASEGT in the germline V gene. CDR3 length: 15 residues. CDR3 bases: TGTGCCAGCACCTTAAACCGGGACAGTAACTATGGCTACACCTTC. As protein: CASTLNRDSNYGYTF.

The chain joins TRBV4-1 to TRBJ2-5; no clear D gene. Trimming took 0 bases from V and 2 from J, leaving 19 bases between them. The CDR3 spans 18 residues. From germline, CDR1 is MGHRA and CDR2 YSYEKL. Here the CDR3 reads CASSQDGWYGPNQETQYF. In DNA form, the CDR3 reads TGCGCCAGCAGCCAAGATGGGTGGTACGGACCCAATCAAGAGACCCAGTACTTC.

The chain combines TRBV29-1 with TRBJ1-4, with D maybe TRBD1 (5 bases). Germline CDR1 and CDR2: SQVTM and ANQGSEA. The V end lost 5 bases, the J end lost 1 base, and 8 bases lay between the germline ends. This CDR3 has 13 residues. CDR3 nucleotide sequence: TGCAGCGTTCCAGGGTTAACTAATGAAAAACTGTTTTTT. Protein sequence: CSVPGLTNEKLFF.

V gene TRBV5-8 combines with J gene TRBJ1-6; unclear D gene. With 3 bases removed from V and 10 bases from J, the gap between germline ends came to 5 bases. The V gene's germline CDR1 is SGHTS and CDR2 YDEGEE. This CDR3 spans 11 amino acids. This CDR3 is CASSWRSPLHF. Here the CDR3 DNA reads TGTGCCAGCAGCTGGCGGTCACCCCTCCACTTT.

The chain joins TRBV30 to TRBJ1-2; no clear D. The length of the CDR3 is 11 residues. Germline CDR1 GTSNPN, CDR2 SVGIG (reference sequence). Trimming removed 5 bases from V and 2 bases from J, with 6 bases in between. The CDR3 region has the DNA TGTGCCTGGGCGGGAAACTATGGCTACACCTTC. Its protein product is CAWAGNYGYTF.

This rearrangement joins TRBV5-1 to TRBJ2-7; 10 positions agree with TRBD1. The germline CDR1 and CDR2 sequences are SGHRS and YFSETQ. The CDR3 is 15 residues long. V trimming: 3 bases; J trimming: 5 bases; junction bases outside the gene matches: 8. The CDR3 DNA reads as TGCGCCAGCAGCTGGCAGGGACAGGGGTCTGACGAGCAGTACTTC. It translates to CASSWQGQGSDEQYF.

V and J are TRBV28 and TRBJ1-3, with 8 bases that match TRBD1. V shed 8 bases, J shed 3 bases, and the junction held 6 bases outside the gene matches. The CDR3 is 14 amino acids. Germline CDR1 and CDR2: MDHEN and SYDVKM. As DNA, the CDR3 is TGTGCCAGCGCCCCCGGGACAGGTGGAAACACCATATATTTT. It is translated as CASAPGTGGNTIYF.

V usage is TRBV19 and J usage is TRBJ2-2; possibly TRBD2 for D (7 bases). V was shortened by 5 bases and J by 4 bases, with 14 bases between the two germline ends. The length of the CDR3 is 15 residues. Germline assignment: CDR1 LNHDA and CDR2 SQIVND (reference sequence). The CDR3 protein is CASSFGGLLTGELFF. Here the CDR3 DNA reads TGTGCCAGTAGTTTCGGGGGGCTCCTCACCGGGGAGCTGTTTTTT.

The chain has TRBV5-1 and TRBJ2-7, with 12 bases matching TRBD1. J lost 5 bases, V lost 4 bases, and 7 bases had no gene match. Germline assignment: CDR1 SGHRS and CDR2 YFSETQ. The CDR3 runs to 15 residues. This chain's CDR3 is CASSLGTGGANEQYF. Here the CDR3 DNA reads TGCGCCAGCAGCCTGGGGACAGGGGGCGCGAACGAGCAGTACTTC.

V is TRBV5-1 and J is TRBJ1-4, with D tentatively TRBD1 (5 bases). The CDR3 contains 14 residues. V gave up 0 bases and J gave up 6 bases, with 9 bases separating them. Looked up from germline, CDR1 is SGHRS and CDR2 is YFSETQ. CDR3 sequence (DNA): TGCGCCAGCAGCTTGGCCGGGGCGGATGAAAAACTGTTTTTT. Its translation: CASSLAGADEKLFF.

The chain joins TRBV6-6 to TRBJ1-3, with 8 bases that match TRBD1. V gave up 7 bases and J gave up 5 bases; unmatched junction bases: 7. This CDR3 region has 14 residues. Per the germline V gene, CDR1 is MNHNY and CDR2 is SVGAGI (reference sequence). This chain's CDR3 is CASIVDRDRNTIYF. The CDR3 DNA reads TGTGCCAGCATCGTGGACAGGGACAGAAACACCATATATTTT.

The chain recombines TRBV25-1 with TRBJ1-4; D is uncertain. CDR3 length: 16 amino acids. The V and J ends lost 3 bases and 0 bases respectively, with 11 bases between them. Germline lookup yields CDR1 MGHDK and CDR2 SYGVNS. The CDR3 is CASSETVSATNEKLFF. The CDR3 DNA reads as TGTGCCAGCAGTGAGACGGTTTCGGCAACTAATGAAAAACTGTTTTTT.

This chain connects TRBV2 to TRBJ1-5; 8 bases agree with TRBD1. Germline CDR1 is SNHLY and CDR2 is FYNNEI. The CDR3 has 15 residues. The J segment lost 3 bases and the V segment lost 6 bases, leaving 7 bases of the junction unmatched. CDR3 sequence: CASSRGQVYNQPQHF. As DNA, the CDR3 is TGTGCCAGCAGCCGGGGACAGGTCTACAATCAGCCCCAGCATTTT.

This chain uses TRBV29-1 with TRBJ1-1; the match to TRBD1 covers 8 bases. The germline V gene has CDR1 SQVTM and CDR2 ANQGSEA. The CDR3 length is 13 residues. V shed 6 bases and J 3 bases; nucleotides not matched to a gene: 6. CDR3 sequence: CSVTGVVDTEAFF. In DNA, the CDR3 is TGCAGCGTGACAGGGGTGGTTGACACTGAAGCTTTCTTT.

This chain connects TRBV7-2 to TRBJ1-1, with a weak D call TRBD1 (6 bases). Germline V gives CDR1 SGHTA, CDR2 FQGNSA. The CDR3 has 15 residues. Between the trimmed V and J ends, which lost 8 bases and 4 bases, there was a span of 20 bases. Here the CDR3 reads CASAYRGGVATEAFF. The CDR3 DNA follows: TGTGCCAGCGCCTACCGAGGGGGGGTTGCCACTGAAGCTTTCTTT. The full variable domain, rest sourced from reference TRBV7-2 and TRBJ1-1, is GAGVSQSPSNKVTEKGKDVELRCDPISGHTALYWYRQSLGQGLEFLIYFQGNSAPDKSGLPSDRFSAERTGGSVSTLTIQRTQQEDSAVYLCASAYRGGVATEAFFGQGTRLTVV.

As DNA, the CDR3 is TGTGCCAGCAGTGATTATAGGGACGGAAGGAGCTCCTACGAGCAGTACTTC. This gives the protein CASSDYRDGRSSYEQYF. The V gene is TRBV6-1, the J gene TRBJ2-7; D is possibly TRBD1 or TRBD2 (5 bases each). From germline, CDR1 is MNHNS and CDR2 SASEGT. The CDR3 runs to 17 residues. V lost 3 bases to trimming and J lost 0 bases, with 18 bases between them.

The rearrangement links TRBV30 to TRBJ1-5, with TRBD1 matching over 7 bases. This CDR3 comprises 14 residues. Germline values: CDR1 GTSNPN, CDR2 SVGIG (reference sequence). V shed 1 base and J 4 bases; nucleotides not matched to a gene: 4. The CDR3 reads CAWSDRGGNQPQHF. The DNA of the CDR3 is TGTGCCTGGAGTGACAGGGGAGGTAATCAGCCCCAGCATTTT.

This chain joins TRBV7-8 and TRBJ2-7; 9 nucleotides agree with TRBD1. V lost 3 bases to trimming and J lost 4 bases; unmatched junction nucleotides: 7. Germline CDR1 reads SGHVS; CDR2 reads FQNEAQ. This CDR3 has 15 residues. DNA of the CDR3: TGTGCCAGCAGCTTTCCCGGGACAGGGATATACGAGCAGTACTTC. Amino acid sequence: CASSFPGTGIYEQYF.

The chain employs TRBV6-5 and TRBJ1-2; D is uncertain. Germline V gene data show CDR1 as MNHEY and CDR2 as SVGAGI. V lost 6 bases, J lost 0 bases, and 11 bases lay in between. The CDR3 is 14 residues long. The CDR3 reads CASRDSNSNYGYTF. The CDR3 DNA follows: TGTGCCAGCAGAGATAGTAACTCTAACTATGGCTACACCTTC.

This clone was seen just once. The V call is TRBV30, the J call TRBJ1-2; D unclear. Trimming shortened V by 4 bases and J by 2 bases, and 14 bases separated the two germline ends. The CDR3 has 14 amino acids. CDR1 and CDR2 (germline): GTSNPN, SVGIG (reference sequence). CDR3 nucleotides: TGTGCCTGGACGGGAAGCAGTTTGAACTATGGCTACACCTTC. It specifies CAWTGSSLNYGYTF.

This chain connects TRBV19 to TRBJ2-1; TRBD1 aligns across 8 bases. The V and J ends lost 7 bases and 5 bases, in that order; junction bases with no gene match: 7. The germline V gene encodes CDR1 LNHDA and CDR2 SQIVND (reference sequence). The CDR3 has 14 residues. Written as DNA, the CDR3 is TGTGCCAGTAACCCGACAGGGGCACACAATGAGCAGTTCTTC. Its translation: CASNPTGAHNEQFF.

V and J are TRBV19 and TRBJ1-2; 12 bases match TRBD1. Germline CDR1 is LNHDA and CDR2 is SQIVND (reference sequence). The junction had 8 bases not matched to a gene; V was cut back by 9 bases and J by 6 bases. The CDR3 runs 14 residues. The CDR3: CASRDRGRGDGYTF. CDR3 sequence (DNA): TGTGCCAGCCGGGACAGGGGGCGCGGGGATGGCTACACCTTC.

V is TRBV18 and J is TRBJ1-5; D is perhaps TRBD1 (5 bases). The CDR3 spans 14 residues. Trimming stripped 1 base from V and 6 bases from J, with 10 bases between. Germline V CDR1 and CDR2: KGHSH, LQKENI. The CDR3 region has the DNA TGTGCCAGCTCACCACAGGGGTCTGTTCAGCCCCAGCATTTT. This gives the protein CASSPQGSVQPQHF. The variable domain in full, completed from reference TRBV18 and TRBJ1-5, reads NAGVMQNPRHLVRRRGQEARLRCSPMKGHSHVYWYRQLPEEGLKFMVYLQKENIIDESGMPKERFSAEFPKEGPSILRIQQVVRGDSAAYFCASSPQGSVQPQHFGDGTRLSIL.

To note about this clone: Other DNA sequences in the same sample also yield this CDR3. V gene TRBV7-2 combines with J gene TRBJ1-2, with TRBD1 matching 8 bases. V dropped 5 bases and J dropped 4; count of bases not matched to a gene: 3. CDR3 size: 13 residues. Germline CDR1 reads SGHTA; CDR2 reads FQGNSA. CDR3 DNA: TGTGCCAGCAGCCCAGGACAGGGCTATGGCTACACCTTC. The encoded protein is CASSPGQGYGYTF.

This sequence joins TRBV5-4 and TRBJ2-7; D is possibly TRBD2 (5 bases). Germline loops: CDR1 SGHNT, CDR2 YYREEE (reference sequence). The CDR3 contains 13 residues. Trimming removed 6 bases from V and 4 bases from J, with 14 bases in between. CDR3 bases: TGTGCCAGCAATCCCGAGGGCCTATACGAGCAGTACTTC. Amino acids: CASNPEGLYEQYF.

The CDR3 sequence is CASSDPNDRGLEAFF. For the CDR3, the DNA is TGTGCCAGCAGTGACCCTAATGACAGGGGGCTAGAGGCTTTCTTT. V is TRBV6-1 and J is TRBJ1-1; 10 bases map to TRBD1. The germline V gene has CDR1 MNHNS and CDR2 SASEGT. The V and J ends lost 3 bases and 11 bases, in that order; junction bases with no gene match: 12. This CDR3 contains 15 residues.

V gene TRBV5-1 combines with J gene TRBJ2-1; TRBD1 matches at 7 bases. The V and J ends lost 4 bases and 9 bases, in that order; junction bases with no gene match: 16. CDR3 length: 16 amino acids. Germline values: CDR1 SGHRS, CDR2 YFSETQ. The CDR3: CASSPSRGSGLGEQFF. CDR3 bases: TGCGCCAGCAGCCCCTCCAGGGGGTCCGGGTTGGGTGAGCAGTTCTTC.